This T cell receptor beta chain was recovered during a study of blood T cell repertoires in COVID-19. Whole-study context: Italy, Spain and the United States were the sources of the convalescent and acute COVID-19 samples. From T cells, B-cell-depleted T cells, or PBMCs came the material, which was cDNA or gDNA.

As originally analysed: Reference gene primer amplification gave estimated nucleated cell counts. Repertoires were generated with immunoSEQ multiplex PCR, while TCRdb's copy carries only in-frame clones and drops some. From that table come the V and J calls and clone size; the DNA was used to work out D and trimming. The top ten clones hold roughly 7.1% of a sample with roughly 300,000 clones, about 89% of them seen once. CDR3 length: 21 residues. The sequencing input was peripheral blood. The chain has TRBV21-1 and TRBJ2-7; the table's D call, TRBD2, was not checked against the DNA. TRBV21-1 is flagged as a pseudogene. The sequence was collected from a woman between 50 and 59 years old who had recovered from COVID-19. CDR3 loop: CASSKTSVQVGLAGGYYEQYF. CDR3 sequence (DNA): TGTGCCAGCAGCAAGACCTCCGTACAGGTTGGACTAGCGGGAGGGTACTACGAGCAGTACTTC.